This TCR beta chain is from a study of T cell responses to AZD1222 COVID-19 vaccine. Findings and caveats of the study: The repertoires were collected only after the peak T cell response. Baseline serology detected seropositivity in only 5 or 6 AZD1222 recipients. Clonal diversity may have been underestimated, and the donors were mostly white British, with more females than males.

Timing groups of about 4 and about 12 weeks for second doses were pooled. Concerning this clone itself: Its antigen is undetermined.

The CDR3 runs to 14 residues. Deletions cut 3 bases from V and 4 bases from J, with 9 bases between. Germline CDR1 is SGHAT and CDR2 is FQNNGV. The method was immunoSEQ multiplex PCR; TCRdb's version includes in-frame clones alone and lacks a portion of them. The table lists approximately 140,000 clones, more than 90% of them singletons, with approximately 3.3% in the top ten. The TCR was taken from an adult who received the AZD1222 COVID-19 vaccine. V and J are TRBV11-2 and TRBJ2-2; D call uncertain. The sample consisted of peripheral blood, taken 28 days after the second AZD1222 dose. This CDR3 reads CASSFPDPTGELFF. CDR3 in DNA: TGTGCCAGCAGCTTCCCAGACCCCACCGGGGAGCTGTTTTTT.